The clone carrying this T cell receptor beta chain appeared a few times. The antigen remains unidentified. The CDR3 has 11 residues. Germline V gene data show CDR1 as SGHTA and CDR2 as FQGTGA. V lost 8 bases, J lost 2 bases, and 5 bases lay in between. The data derive from a study of beta chain features in type 1 diabetes. The wider study: Healthy donors and patients showed comparable age, gender and cell yields. Overall study results and limits: For Type 1 diabetes patients, all four CD4+ subsets carried TCRB CDR3s that were moderately but significantly shorter. Whatever favoring of shorter templates PCR might show would apply equally to patients and controls.

Reverse transcription of all isolated RNA meant that expressed TCRB transcripts were sequenced. The protocol was immunoSEQ multiplex PCR, while the TCRdb copy is restricted to in-frame clones and leaves out a portion. This sample has approximately 120,000 clones; around 16% occur once, and the top ten carry roughly 2.5%. The specimen sequenced was central memory CD4+ T cells from blood. The receptor was isolated from a young man with type 1 diabetes. The chain has TRBV7-3 and TRBJ2-3, with D unresolved. The CDR3 DNA follows: TGTGCCAGCGGGTACACAGATACGCAGTATTTT. Encoded protein: CASGYTDTQYF.